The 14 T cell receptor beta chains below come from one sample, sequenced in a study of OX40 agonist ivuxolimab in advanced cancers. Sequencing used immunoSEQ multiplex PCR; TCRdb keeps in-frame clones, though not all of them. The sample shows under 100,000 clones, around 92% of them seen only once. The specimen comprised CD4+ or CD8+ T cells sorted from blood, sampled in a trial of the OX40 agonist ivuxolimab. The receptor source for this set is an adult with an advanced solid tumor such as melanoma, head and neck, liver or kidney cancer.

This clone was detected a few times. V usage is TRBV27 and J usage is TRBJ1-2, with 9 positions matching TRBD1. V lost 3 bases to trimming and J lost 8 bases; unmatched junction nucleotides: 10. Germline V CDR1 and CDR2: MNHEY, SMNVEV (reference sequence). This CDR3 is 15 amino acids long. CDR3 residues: CASSFTLGTGNGYTF. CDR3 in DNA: TGTGCCAGCAGTTTTACCCTCGGGACAGGGAACGGCTACACCTTC.

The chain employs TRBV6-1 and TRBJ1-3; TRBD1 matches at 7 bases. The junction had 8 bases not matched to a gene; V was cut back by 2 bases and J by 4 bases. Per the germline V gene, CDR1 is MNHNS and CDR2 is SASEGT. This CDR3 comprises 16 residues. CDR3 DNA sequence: TGTGCCAGCAGTGAACGAGGGGCAGGGGGAGGAAACACCATATATTTT. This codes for CASSERGAGGGNTIYF.

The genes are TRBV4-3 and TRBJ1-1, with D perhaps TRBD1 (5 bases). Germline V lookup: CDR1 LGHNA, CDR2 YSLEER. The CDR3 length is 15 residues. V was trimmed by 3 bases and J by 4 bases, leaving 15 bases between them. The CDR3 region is CASSQRLGGTTEAFF. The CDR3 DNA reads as TGCGCCAGCAGCCAGCGCCTGGGGGGTACCACTGAAGCTTTCTTT.

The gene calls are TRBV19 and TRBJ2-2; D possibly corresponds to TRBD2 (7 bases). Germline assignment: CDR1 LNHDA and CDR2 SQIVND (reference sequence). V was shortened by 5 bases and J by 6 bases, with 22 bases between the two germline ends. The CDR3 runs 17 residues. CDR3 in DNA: TGTGCCAGTAGTCCTTTCGGGGGAGGGGGAGAGCCCGGGGAGCTGTTTTTT. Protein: CASSPFGGGGEPGELFF.

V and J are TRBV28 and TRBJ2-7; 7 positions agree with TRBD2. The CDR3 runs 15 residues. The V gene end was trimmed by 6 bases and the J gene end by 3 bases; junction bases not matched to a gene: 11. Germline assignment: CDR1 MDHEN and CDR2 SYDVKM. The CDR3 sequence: CASSHMKTSIYEQYF. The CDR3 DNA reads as TGTGCCAGCAGCCATATGAAGACTAGCATCTACGAGCAGTACTTC. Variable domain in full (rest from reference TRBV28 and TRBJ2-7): DVKVTQSSRYLVKRTGEKVFLECVQDMDHENMFWYRQDPGLGLRLIYFSYDVKMKEKGDIPEGYSVSREKKERFSLILESASTNQTSMYLCASSHMKTSIYEQYFGPGTRLTVT.

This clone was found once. The CDR3 reads CASSLAGKETQYF. CDR3 nucleotides: TGTGCCAGCTCACTCGCCGGGAAAGAGACCCAGTACTTC. V usage is TRBV18 and J usage is TRBJ2-5; tentatively, D is TRBD2 (5 bases). CDR3 size: 13 residues. The V gene's germline CDR1 is KGHSH and CDR2 LQKENI. V lost 4 bases and J lost 3, with 9 bases in between.

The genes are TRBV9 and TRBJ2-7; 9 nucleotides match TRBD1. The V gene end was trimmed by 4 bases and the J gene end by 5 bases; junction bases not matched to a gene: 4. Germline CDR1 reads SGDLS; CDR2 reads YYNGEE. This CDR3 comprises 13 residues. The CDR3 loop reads CASSPDRGDEQYF. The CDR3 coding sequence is TGTGCCAGCAGCCCGGACAGGGGCGACGAGCAGTACTTC. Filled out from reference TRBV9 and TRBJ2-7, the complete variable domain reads DSGVTQTPKHLITATGQRVTLRCSPRSGDLSVYWYQQSLDQGLQFLIQYYNGEERAKGNILERFSAQQFPDLHSELNLSSLELGDSALYFCASSPDRGDEQYFGPGTRLTVT.

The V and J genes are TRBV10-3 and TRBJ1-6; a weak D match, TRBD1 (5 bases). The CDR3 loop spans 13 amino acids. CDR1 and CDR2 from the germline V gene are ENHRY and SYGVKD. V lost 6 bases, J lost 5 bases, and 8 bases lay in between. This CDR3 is CAIRGRDNSPLHF. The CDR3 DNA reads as TGTGCCATCAGGGGGCGGGATAATTCACCCCTCCACTTT.

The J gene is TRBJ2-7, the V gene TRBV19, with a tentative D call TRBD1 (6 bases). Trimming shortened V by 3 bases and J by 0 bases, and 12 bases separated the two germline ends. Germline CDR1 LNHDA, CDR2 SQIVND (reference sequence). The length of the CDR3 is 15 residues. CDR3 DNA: TGTGCCAGTAGTATGCGGACAGACACCTCCTACGAGCAGTACTTC. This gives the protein CASSMRTDTSYEQYF.

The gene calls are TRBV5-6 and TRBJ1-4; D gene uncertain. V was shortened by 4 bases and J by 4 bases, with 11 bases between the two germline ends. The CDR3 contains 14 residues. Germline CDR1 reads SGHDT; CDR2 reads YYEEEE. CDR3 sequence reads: CASSASRGNEKLFF. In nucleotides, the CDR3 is TGTGCCAGCAGCGCAAGCCGGGGTAATGAAAAACTGTTTTTT.

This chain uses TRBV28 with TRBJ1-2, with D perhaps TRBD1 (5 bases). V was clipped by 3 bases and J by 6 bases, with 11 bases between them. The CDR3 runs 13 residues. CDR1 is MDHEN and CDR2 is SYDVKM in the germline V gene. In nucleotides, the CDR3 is TGTGCCAGCAGTTTGAAAGGGGCTCATGGCTACACCTTC. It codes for CASSLKGAHGYTF.

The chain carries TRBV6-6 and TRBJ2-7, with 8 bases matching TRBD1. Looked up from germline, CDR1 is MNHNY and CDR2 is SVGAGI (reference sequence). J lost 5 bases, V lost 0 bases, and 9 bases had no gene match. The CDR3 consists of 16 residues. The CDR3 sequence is CASSYSPPGGRNEQYF. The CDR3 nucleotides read TGTGCCAGCAGTTACTCCCCCCCAGGGGGCAGGAACGAGCAGTACTTC.

In DNA, the CDR3 is TGTGCCAGTAGTAGATCCGACAGGGTTAACTATGGCTACACCTTC. This translates into CASSRSDRVNYGYTF. The chain uses TRBV19 and TRBJ1-2; 7 nucleotides match TRBD1. Germline loops: CDR1 LNHDA, CDR2 SQIVND (reference sequence). The CDR3 spans 15 residues. J gave up 1 base and V 4 bases, and 6 bases lay outside the gene matches. Combining the CDR3 with reference TRBV19 and TRBJ1-2 gives the whole variable domain DGGITQSPKYLFRKEGQNVTLSCEQNLNHDAMYWYRQDPGQGLRLIYYSQIVNDFQKGDIAEGYSVSREKKESFPLTVTSAQKNPTAFYLCASSRSDRVNYGYTFGSGTRLTVV.

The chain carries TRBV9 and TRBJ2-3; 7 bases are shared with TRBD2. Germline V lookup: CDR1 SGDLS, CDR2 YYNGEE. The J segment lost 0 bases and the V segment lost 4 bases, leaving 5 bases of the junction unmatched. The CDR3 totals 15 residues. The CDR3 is CASSLSGTSTDTQYF. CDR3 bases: TGTGCCAGCAGCTTGAGCGGGACTAGCACAGATACGCAGTATTTT.